The clone carrying this T cell receptor beta chain has just a few counts. What it binds is unknown. This specimen comes from a study of molecular identifiers for immune sequencing clone quantification. Study results and limitations: Clones that exceeded 20 RNA copies held over 99% of effector molecules, yet under 1% in naive cells.

TCRdb itself ran the PCR reads through MiXCR, one entry per CDR3 protein. The sample records about 640,000 distinct CDR3 sequences, just under 20% being singletons. Germline V gene data show CDR1 as SGHTA and CDR2 as FQGNSA. V lost 1 base to trimming and J lost 15 bases; unmatched junction nucleotides: 5. This CDR3 comprises 12 residues. This receptor was taken from a human donor in good health. Some libraries in this study had Jurkat cell RNA spiked in. The specimen sequenced was naive CD8+ T cells from blood, with Jurkat cell RNA spiked in. Subset denoted: FACS-sorted CD8+CD4-CCR7+CD45RA+ naive T cells. The chain has TRBV7-2 and TRBJ2-1; 8 positions agree with TRBD1. CDR3 sequence reads: CASSLGYRGWFF. The CDR3 DNA reads as TGTGCCAGCAGCTTAGGGTACAGGGGGTGGTTCTTC.